This TCR beta chain appears in the sequencing data of a study of blood T cell repertoires in COVID-19. The wider study: Acute-phase and convalescent COVID-19 samples originated in the United States, Italy and Spain. T cells, B-cell-depleted T cells, or PBMCs supplied cDNA or gDNA.

With 3 bases clipped from V and 1 base from J, the junction kept 3 bases outside the gene matches. Germline V lookup: CDR1 SNHLY, CDR2 FYNNEI. This CDR3 comprises 14 residues. During the 2 weeks before they entered the study, exposed participants had met someone with a PCR-confirmed or clinician-diagnosed COVID-19 case. Here immunoSEQ multiplex PCR was the method, and the copy in TCRdb shows in-frame clones only, minus some. The data hold 270,000 or so clones, with roughly 85% observed a single time. The chain combines TRBV2 with TRBJ2-7; TRBD2 aligns across 7 bases. This receptor was taken from a woman aged 45-65 years who had been exposed to COVID-19. Sequenced: PBMCs or T cells enriched from blood (not recorded which). The CDR3 bases are TGTGCCAGCAGTGAGGCTAGCGGTTCCTACGAGCAGTACTTC. Protein product: CASSEASGSYEQYF.